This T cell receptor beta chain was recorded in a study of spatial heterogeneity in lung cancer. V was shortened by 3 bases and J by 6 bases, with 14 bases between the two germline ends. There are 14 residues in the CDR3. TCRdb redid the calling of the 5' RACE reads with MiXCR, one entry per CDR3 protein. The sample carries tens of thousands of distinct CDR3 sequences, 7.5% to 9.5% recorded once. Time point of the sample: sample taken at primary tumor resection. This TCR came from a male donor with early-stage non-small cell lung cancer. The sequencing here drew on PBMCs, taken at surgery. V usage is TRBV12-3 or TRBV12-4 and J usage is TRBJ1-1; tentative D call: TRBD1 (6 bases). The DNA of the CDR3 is TGTGCCAGCAGTTTTGTCGGGGGCGTCTCTGAAGCTTTCTTT. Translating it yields CASSFVGGVSEAFF.